The 24 T cell receptor beta chains reported below all come from one sample, sequenced in a study of T cells in Graves' hyperthyroidism and ophthalmopathy. What was amplified from RNA transcripts were TCR beta CDR3 regions. With the HTBI primer set, the TCR CDR3 went through a first round of RT-PCR. TCRdb reprocessed the multiplex PCR reads with MiXCR, giving one entry per CDR3 protein. The sample lists some 550,000 distinct CDR3 sequences, roughly 16% occurring once. Sequencing was performed on blood. These receptors all stem from a woman between 40 and 50 years old with Graves' ophthalmopathy.

This clonotype appeared a few times. The chain joins TRBV29-1 to TRBJ2-1, with D possibly being TRBD2 (6 bases). Per the germline V gene, CDR1 is SQVTM and CDR2 is ANQGSEA. This CDR3 region has 13 residues. Trimming left V 6 bases short and J 4 bases short, with 13 bases between. This CDR3 is CSVRLEVYNEQFF. CDR3 coding DNA: TGCAGCGTCCGACTAGAGGTATACAATGAGCAGTTCTTC.

The sample holds a few counts of this clonotype. The CDR3 nucleotides read TGTGCCAGCAGTTATGGCCAGGGGGACACAGATACGCAGTATTTT. As protein: CASSYGQGDTDTQYF. V usage is TRBV6-2 or TRBV6-3 and J usage is TRBJ2-3; 7 bases align to TRBD1. V shed 3 bases, J shed 2 bases, and the junction held 5 bases outside the gene matches. Germline V gene data show CDR1 as MNHEY and CDR2 as SVGEGT. CDR3 length: 15 amino acids.

The chain recombines TRBV6-1 with TRBJ1-1; TRBD1 is a possible D gene (5 bases). The length of the CDR3 is 15 residues. V lost 6 bases and J lost 1, with 15 bases in between. Germline V gene sequence: CDR1 MNHNS, CDR2 SASEGT. CDR3 residues: CASRDWGGKNTEAFF. CDR3 coding DNA: TGTGCCAGCAGAGACTGGGGCGGAAAGAACACTGAAGCTTTCTTT.

This rearrangement joins TRBV19 to TRBJ1-4; D not certain. There are 14 residues in the CDR3. CDR1 LNHDA and CDR2 SQIVND come from the germline V gene (reference sequence). V lost 7 bases to trimming and J lost 7 bases, with 16 bases between them. The DNA for the CDR3 is TGTGCCAGTAAGGCGGGAGCGATAGGTGAAAAACTGTTTTTT. Its protein product is CASKAGAIGEKLFF.

Comment on this clonotype: A much larger clone differs by one base, so this may be a read error. The gene calls are TRBV12-3 or TRBV12-4 and TRBJ2-2, with D hard to call. Trimming shortened V by 8 bases and J by 4 bases, and 17 bases separated the two germline ends. The CDR3 is 15 amino acids. The CDR3 reads CASGPQSLLTGELFF. In DNA, the CDR3 is TGTGCCAGCGGTCCCCAGAGCCTTCTCACCGGGGAGCTGTTTTTT.

The CDR3, as DNA: TGTGCCATCGCGACAAGGCAATTGAACACTGAAGCTTTCTTT. It is translated as CAIATRQLNTEAFF. The chain is built from TRBV10-3 and TRBJ1-1; D is unclear. This CDR3 comprises 14 residues. Looked up from germline, CDR1 is ENHRY and CDR2 is SYGVKD. The V end lost 8 bases, the J end lost 0 bases, and 13 bases lay between the germline ends.

This clonotype showed up many times. J is TRBJ2-3 and V is TRBV7-9, with 10 bases matching TRBD2. Losses at the gene ends were 5 bases for V and 5 bases for J; bases not matched to a gene: 10. The CDR3 has 16 residues. Per germline, CDR1 SEHNR and CDR2 FQNEAQ (reference sequence). This chain's CDR3 is CASSPLLAGPRDTQYF. The CDR3 DNA is TGTGCCAGCAGCCCACTACTAGCGGGGCCGAGAGATACGCAGTATTTT.

This clonotype was observed many times. The chain carries TRBV2 and TRBJ2-7, with D uncertain. V was pared by 10 bases and J by 7 bases, with 14 bases between. CDR3 length equals 11 residues. The germline gives CDR1 SNHLY, CDR2 FYNNEI. The CDR3 nucleotides are TGTGCCACCTCAGGAGCGCTTGAGCAGTACTTC. Its translation is CATSGALEQYF.

This clonotype was observed at least ten times. The gene calls are TRBV7-2 and TRBJ2-1, with D maybe TRBD1 (5 bases). Trimming took 6 bases from V and 4 from J, leaving 19 bases between them. The CDR3 is 16 amino acids. From germline, CDR1 is SGHTA and CDR2 FQGNSA. In DNA form, the CDR3 reads TGTGCCAGCAGGCCGGCTCTGCGAAGGGGATACAATGAGCAGTTCTTC. Encoded protein: CASRPALRRGYNEQFF.

This clonotype has ten or more counts. The J gene is TRBJ1-1, the V gene TRBV6-6; D call uncertain. Per the germline V gene, CDR1 is MNHNY and CDR2 is SVGAGI (reference sequence). The CDR3 contains 15 residues. V was pared by 2 bases and J by 0 bases, with 10 bases between. DNA for the CDR3: TGTGCCAGCAGTTACGTAGCGGAGCTGAACACTGAAGCTTTCTTT. Amino acid sequence: CASSYVAELNTEAFF.

The table lists this clonotype with a few counts. This rearrangement joins TRBV20-1 to TRBJ1-5; 7 nucleotides line up with TRBD1. Germline CDR1 is DFQATT and CDR2 is SNEGSKA (reference sequence). The CDR3 spans 13 residues. Trimming cost V 6 bases and J 6 bases; bases outside gene matches: 8. DNA of the CDR3: TGCAGTGCACAGACAGGGATGGGTCAGCCCCAGCATTTT. Encoded protein: CSAQTGMGQPQHF.

This clonotype was seen at least ten times. V is TRBV20-1 and J is TRBJ1-1; D is unresolved. Germline V CDR1 and CDR2: DFQATT, SNEGSKA (reference sequence). This CDR3 has 13 residues. Deletions cut 3 bases from V and 4 bases from J, with 12 bases between. This CDR3 is CSASGLRGTEAFF. The CDR3 nucleotides are TGCAGTGCTAGCGGATTACGTGGCACTGAAGCTTTCTTT.

This rearrangement joins TRBV7-9 to TRBJ2-7; D is unresolved. V was pared by 5 bases and J by 3 bases, with 17 bases between. The germline gives CDR1 SEHNR, CDR2 FQNEAQ (reference sequence). The CDR3 length is 15 residues. The CDR3 DNA follows: TGTGCCAGCAGCCAATCTGCTAGTGTTTTCTACGAGCAGTACTTC. This codes for CASSQSASVFYEQYF.

This clonotype was picked up many times. The chain combines TRBV6-2 or TRBV6-3 with TRBJ2-7; 14 bases are a match to TRBD2. CDR3 length equals 18 residues. The trim removed 4 bases at V and 0 bases at J, leaving 8 bases unmatched. Germline lookup yields CDR1 MNHEY and CDR2 SVGEGT. CDR3 nucleotides: TGTGCCAGCAGTTCTCTTCCCGGGACTAGCGGGAGCTCCTACGAGCAGTACTTC. It is translated as CASSSLPGTSGSSYEQYF.

The table lists this clonotype with many counts. The chain combines TRBV28 with TRBJ2-1, with 12 bases that match TRBD2. Germline lookup yields CDR1 MDHEN and CDR2 SYDVKM. This CDR3 is 17 amino acids long. V lost 6 bases and J lost 0; bases outside the gene matches: 6. The CDR3 DNA reads as TGTGCCAGCAGAAGACGGGGACTAGCGGGCTCCTACAATGAGCAGTTCTTC. This encodes CASRRRGLAGSYNEQFF.

This clonotype came up many times. The CDR3 DNA is TGTGCCATCAGTCTGGGTCTGCCTGCGGGTGAGCAGTTCTTC. It codes for CAISLGLPAGEQFF. The chain combines TRBV10-3 with TRBJ2-1, with D tentatively TRBD2 (5 bases). Germline assignment: CDR1 ENHRY and CDR2 SYGVKD. V dropped 5 bases and J dropped 9 bases, with 17 bases sitting between them. CDR3 length: 14 amino acids.

This clonotype was detected many times. CDR3 region: CASTATGLNTEAFF. The DNA of the CDR3 is TGTGCCAGCACTGCGACAGGGTTGAACACTGAAGCTTTCTTT. The chain recombines TRBV2 with TRBJ1-1; 7 nucleotides align to TRBD1. With 7 bases clipped from V and 0 bases from J, the junction kept 5 bases outside the gene matches. The CDR3 runs 14 residues. Germline V CDR1 and CDR2: SNHLY, FYNNEI. Filled out from reference TRBV2 and TRBJ1-1, the complete variable domain reads EPEVTQTPSHQVTQMGQEVILRCVPISNHLYFYWYRQILGQKVEFLVSFYNNEISEKSEIFDDQFSVERPDGSNFTLKIRSTKLEDSAMYFCASTATGLNTEAFFGQGTRLTVV.

This clonotype was observed at least ten times. The rearrangement joins TRBV4-1 to TRBJ1-4; D call uncertain. CDR1 and CDR2 (germline): MGHRA, YSYEKL. The V gene lost 1 base and the J gene lost 8 bases, with 8 bases spanning the gap. The CDR3 contains 13 residues. The CDR3 is CASSQGGNEKLFF. Here the CDR3 DNA reads TGCGCCAGCAGCCAAGGTGGGAACGAAAAACTGTTTTTT.

This clonotype was recorded many times. The rearrangement uses TRBV18 and TRBJ2-1; TRBD2 might be the D (5 bases). The CDR3 length is 14 residues. Trimming shortened V by 3 bases and J by 9 bases, and 15 bases separated the two germline ends. Germline loops: CDR1 KGHSH, CDR2 LQKENI. CDR3 loop: CASSPPELGIEQFF. In DNA form, the CDR3 reads TGTGCCAGCTCACCCCCGGAACTAGGGATTGAGCAGTTCTTC.

CDR3 protein: CASSLRTSGNEQYF. Here the CDR3 DNA reads TGTGCCAGCAGTTTGCGTACTAGCGGGAACGAGCAGTACTTC. The chain couples TRBV27 to TRBJ2-7; 10 bases fit TRBD2. In germline, CDR1 is MNHEY, CDR2 SMNVEV (reference sequence). The junction had 4 bases not matched to a gene; V was cut back by 3 bases and J by 5 bases. The CDR3 is 14 residues long.

This clonotype was detected many times. The chain links TRBV2 to TRBJ2-3, with unresolved D. CDR3 length: 11 residues. V dropped 6 bases and J dropped 4 bases, with 5 bases sitting between them. Germline V gives CDR1 SNHLY, CDR2 FYNNEI. CDR3 DNA sequence: TGTGCCAGCAGGGTGGCAGATACGCAGTATTTT. It is translated as CASRVADTQYF.

The chain uses TRBV20-1 and TRBJ1-1, with a possible D match to TRBD1 (6 bases). CDR1 is DFQATT and CDR2 is SNEGSKA in the germline V gene (reference sequence). CDR3 length equals 14 residues. The V gene lost 4 bases and the J gene lost 4 bases, with 16 bases spanning the gap. The CDR3 loop is CSATTPDRFTEAFF. The CDR3 region has the DNA TGCAGTGCTACGACCCCGGACAGATTCACTGAAGCTTTCTTT.

This chain uses TRBV27 with TRBJ2-1; D uncertain. The J call may be wrong; the DNA end is better matched by TRBJ2-7. Germline lookup yields CDR1 MNHEY and CDR2 SMNVEV (reference sequence). CDR3 size: 16 residues. CDR3 region: CASSPDTESSYNEQYF. DNA for the CDR3: TGTGCCAGCAGTCCCGACACCGAAAGCTCCTACAATGAGCAGTACTTC.

This clonotype was observed at least ten times. The chain recombines TRBV7-2 with TRBJ1-2; D unclear. Germline V CDR1 and CDR2: SGHTA, FQGNSA. There are 12 residues in the CDR3. V lost 4 bases to trimming and J lost 7 bases, with 10 bases between them. CDR3 bases: TGTGCCAGCAGCTCCCTCGGAGTTGGCTACACCTTC. The encoded protein is CASSSLGVGYTF.